This is a list of T cell receptor beta chains from one sample in a study of response to subunit inactivated influenza vaccine. TCRdb analysed the RT-PCR reads with MiXCR anew, one entry per CDR3 protein. Of 650,000 to 800,000 distinct CDR3 sequences in the sample, around 14% were seen once. The sequencing here drew on PBMCs from blood, taken 14 to 15 days before vaccination. The receptors here all came from a man in his forties or fifties who received an inactivated influenza vaccine. The CDR3 runs from the conserved cysteine through the conserved F or W. D genes are given only for firm matches. Rows may omit the clone size; those that give it use once, few, many or a size class.

v_gene	d_gene	j_gene	abundance	CDR3aa	CDR3nt
TRBV7-8	TRBD1	TRBJ2-3	NA	CASSLFLDRGLSTDTQYF	TGTGCCAGCAGCTTATTTCTCGACAGGGGCCTATCCACAGATACGCAGTATTTT
TRBV28	TRBD1	TRBJ1-2	once	CDSSLQGQGASGYTF	TGTGACAGCAGTCTCCAGGGACAGGGGGCCTCTGGCTACACCTTC
TRBV5-1	TRBD1	TRBJ2-7	NA	CASSLAPGQVTYEQYF	TGCGCCAGCAGCTTGGCCCCGGGACAGGTAACCTACGAGCAGTACTTC
TRBV7-3	TRBD1	TRBJ2-5	many	CASSLEGQGKRTQYF	TGTGCCAGCAGCTTAGAGGGACAGGGGAAGAGAACCCAGTACTTC
TRBV7-8	TRBD1	TRBJ1-3	NA	CASSLRQGSGNTIYF	TGTGCCAGCAGCCTGAGACAGGGCTCTGGAAACACCATATATTTT
TRBV4-2	TRBD2	TRBJ2-2	many	CASSQGASGKTGELFF	TGTGCCAGCAGCCAAGGGGCTAGCGGGAAAACCGGGGAGCTGTTTTTT
TRBV20-1	NA	TRBJ2-4	NA	CSARDNGKRDIQYF	TGCAGTGCTAGAGATAACGGGAAGCGAGACATTCAGTACTTC
TRBV12-3/TRBV12-4	NA	TRBJ2-1	NA	CASIMAEAYNEQFF	TGTGCCAGCATCATGGCTGAAGCATACAATGAGCAGTTCTTC
TRBV6-1	TRBD2	TRBJ2-3	NA	CASRRLAGGRTDTQYF	TGTGCCAGCAGGCGACTAGCGGGAGGGCGGACAGATACGCAGTATTTT
TRBV20-1	NA	TRBJ2-7	few	CSAHPTGPPNYEQYF	TGCAGTGCTCACCCTACAGGGCCGCCTAACTACGAGCAGTACTTC
TRBV28	TRBD1	TRBJ1-4	few	CASRPDRGEGEKLFF	TGTGCCAGCAGACCTGACAGGGGGGAAGGTGAAAAACTGTTTTTT
TRBV5-8	TRBD2	TRBJ2-1	many	CASSRGLASYNEQFF	TGTGCCAGCAGCAGGGGACTAGCTTCCTACAATGAGCAGTTCTTC
TRBV28	TRBD1	TRBJ2-1	few	CASSRTGLVRQFF	TGTGCCAGCAGCCGGACAGGGTTGGTTCGGCAGTTCTTC
TRBV4-3	NA	TRBJ1-4	NA	CASSQDLVQGEKLFF	TGCGCCAGCAGCCAAGACCTCGTGCAGGGTGAAAAACTGTTTTTT
TRBV7-2	NA	TRBJ2-3	many	CASSLGTADTQYF	TGTGCCAGCAGCTTGGGTACGGCAGATACGCAGTATTTT
TRBV7-2	NA	TRBJ2-5	few	CASSLKYRQETQYF	TGTGCCAGCAGCTTAAAGTACAGACAAGAGACCCAGTACTTC
TRBV20-1	NA	TRBJ2-3	few	CSARRDLNTDTQYF	TGCAGTGCTAGACGGGACTTGAACACAGATACGCAGTATTTT
TRBV7-2	TRBD2	TRBJ2-5	NA	CASSLGTSRETQYF	TGTGCCAGCAGCTTAGGGACTAGCCGGGAGACCCAGTACTTC
TRBV20-1	NA	TRBJ2-3	NA	CSAPNYRSTQYF	TGCAGTGCTCCTAATTACAGGAGTACGCAGTATTTT
TRBV5-1	NA	TRBJ2-2	many	CASSLLGTERRGELFF	TGCGCCAGCAGCTTGTTGGGGACGGAACGGCGCGGGGAGCTGTTTTTT
TRBV5-1	TRBD2	TRBJ2-1	many	CASSVGVRGGGRSYNEQFF	TGCGCCAGCAGCGTCGGGGTGAGAGGCGGGGGGCGATCCTACAATGAGCAGTTCTTC
TRBV5-1	NA	TRBJ2-7	NA	CASSLVPDGLDEQYF	TGCGCCAGCAGCTTGGTCCCGGACGGTCTCGACGAGCAGTACTTC
TRBV4-2	NA	TRBJ2-3	NA	CASSQDLPRGDTQYF	TGTGCCAGCAGCCAAGATCTCCCAAGGGGCGATACGCAGTATTTT
TRBV20-1	NA	TRBJ2-7	many	CSARDVQGTNGYEQYF	TGCAGTGCCCGAGACGTACAGGGTACGAACGGCTACGAGCAGTACTTC
TRBV7-6	NA	TRBJ1-1	few	CATSTGRGTEAFF	TGTGCCACCAGTACCGGAAGGGGGACTGAAGCTTTCTTT
TRBV11-2	TRBD1	TRBJ2-7	few	CASSFEGAIVTGDYEQYF	TGTGCCAGCAGCTTTGAGGGAGCCATAGTGACAGGGGACTACGAGCAGTACTTC
TRBV12-3/TRBV12-4	NA	TRBJ1-6	NA	CASSEGTRNSPLHF	TGTGCCAGCAGTGAAGGCACACGGAATTCACCCCTCCACTTT
TRBV7-9	NA	TRBJ2-3	NA	CASSSGLVPRTDTQYF	TGTGCCAGCAGCTCCGGACTTGTTCCACGCACAGATACGCAGTATTTT
TRBV5-6	NA	TRBJ1-1	NA	CASSPIDGMNTEAFF	TGTGCCAGCAGCCCCATAGACGGAATGAACACTGAAGCTTTCTTT
TRBV9	TRBD2	TRBJ2-1	few	CASRALAGGPYNEQFF	TGTGCCAGCAGAGCCCTAGCGGGAGGGCCCTACAATGAGCAGTTCTTC
TRBV6-2/TRBV6-3	TRBD1	TRBJ2-5	few	CASRVSGTGRLGLSGETQYF	TGTGCCAGCAGGGTATCCGGGACAGGAAGACTAGGGTTGAGCGGAGAGACCCAGTACTTC
TRBV20-1	TRBD2	TRBJ2-3	NA	CSARRGLAGVWGTQYF	TGCAGTGCTAGAAGGGGACTAGCGGGGGTTTGGGGTACGCAGTATTTT
TRBV4-3	NA	TRBJ1-2	few	CASSQAGGRENTF	TGCGCCAGCAGCCAAGCGGGGGGCAGGGAAAACACCTTC
TRBV20-1	NA	TRBJ2-7	NA	CSARGLGDPYEQYF	TGCAGTGCTAGAGGCTTAGGGGACCCCTACGAGCAGTACTTC
TRBV6-1	TRBD2	TRBJ2-7	NA	CASTLTLSGVPYEQYF	TGTGCCAGCACCCTAACACTTAGCGGGGTCCCCTACGAGCAGTACTTC
TRBV29-1	TRBD1	TRBJ2-2	few	CSALTGGSTGELFF	TGCAGCGCTCTGACAGGGGGTAGCACCGGGGAGCTGTTTTTT
TRBV29-1	NA	TRBJ2-7	NA	CSVGTNAYEQYF	TGCAGCGTTGGGACCAACGCCTACGAGCAGTACTTC
TRBV5-1	NA	TRBJ2-3	NA	CASSSTLQRTDTQYF	TGCGCCAGCAGCTCGACTCTACAACGGACAGATACGCAGTATTTT
TRBV27	NA	TRBJ2-2	NA	CASSLSGPAGELFF	TGTGCCAGCAGTTTATCCGGTCCAGCCGGGGAGCTGTTTTTT
TRBV15	NA	TRBJ2-7	NA	CATSTTFEQYF	TGTGCCACCAGCACCACTTTCGAGCAGTACTTC
TRBV12-3/TRBV12-4	NA	TRBJ1-6	once	CASSLPSRRSPPHF	TGTGCCAGCAGTTTGCCAAGCAGGCGGTCACCCCCCCACTTT